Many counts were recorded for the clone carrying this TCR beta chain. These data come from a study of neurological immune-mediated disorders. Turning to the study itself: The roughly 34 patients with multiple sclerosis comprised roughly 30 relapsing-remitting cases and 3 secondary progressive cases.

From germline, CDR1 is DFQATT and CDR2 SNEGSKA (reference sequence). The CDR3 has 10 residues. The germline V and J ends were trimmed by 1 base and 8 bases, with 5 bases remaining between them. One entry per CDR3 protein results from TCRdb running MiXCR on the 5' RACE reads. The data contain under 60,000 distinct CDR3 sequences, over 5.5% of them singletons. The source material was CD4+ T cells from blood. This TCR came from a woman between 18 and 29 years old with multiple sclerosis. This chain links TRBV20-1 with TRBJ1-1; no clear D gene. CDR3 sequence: CSARVREAFF. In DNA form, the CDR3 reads TGCAGTGCTAGAGTTCGGGAAGCTTTCTTT.